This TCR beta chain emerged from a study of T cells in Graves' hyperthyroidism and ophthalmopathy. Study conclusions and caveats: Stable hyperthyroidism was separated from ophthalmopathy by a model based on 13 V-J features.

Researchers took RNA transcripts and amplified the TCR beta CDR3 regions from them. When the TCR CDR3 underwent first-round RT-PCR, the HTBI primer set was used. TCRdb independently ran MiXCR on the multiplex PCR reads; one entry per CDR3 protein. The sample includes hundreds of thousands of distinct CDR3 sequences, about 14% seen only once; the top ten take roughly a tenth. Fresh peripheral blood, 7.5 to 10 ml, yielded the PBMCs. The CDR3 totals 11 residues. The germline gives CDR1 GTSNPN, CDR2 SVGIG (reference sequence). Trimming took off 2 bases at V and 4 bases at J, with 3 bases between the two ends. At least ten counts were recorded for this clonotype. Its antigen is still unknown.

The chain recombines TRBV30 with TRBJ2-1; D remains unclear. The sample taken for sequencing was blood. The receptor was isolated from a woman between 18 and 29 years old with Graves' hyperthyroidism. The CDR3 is CAWSQYNEQFF. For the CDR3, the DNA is TGTGCCTGGAGTCAATACAATGAGCAGTTCTTC.